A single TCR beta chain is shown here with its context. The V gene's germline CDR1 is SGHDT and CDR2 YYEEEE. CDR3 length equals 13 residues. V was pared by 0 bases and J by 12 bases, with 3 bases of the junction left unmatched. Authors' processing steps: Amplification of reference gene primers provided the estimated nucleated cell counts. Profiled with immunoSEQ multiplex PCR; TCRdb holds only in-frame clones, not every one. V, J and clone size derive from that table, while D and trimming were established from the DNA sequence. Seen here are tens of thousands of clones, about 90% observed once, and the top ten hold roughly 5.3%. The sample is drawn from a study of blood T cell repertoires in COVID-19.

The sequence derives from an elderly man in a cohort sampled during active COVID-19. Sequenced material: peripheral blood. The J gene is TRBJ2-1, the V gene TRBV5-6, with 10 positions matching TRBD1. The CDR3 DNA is TGTGCCAGCAGCTTGGCCCGGACAGGGGGGCAGTTCTTC. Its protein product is CASSLARTGGQFF.